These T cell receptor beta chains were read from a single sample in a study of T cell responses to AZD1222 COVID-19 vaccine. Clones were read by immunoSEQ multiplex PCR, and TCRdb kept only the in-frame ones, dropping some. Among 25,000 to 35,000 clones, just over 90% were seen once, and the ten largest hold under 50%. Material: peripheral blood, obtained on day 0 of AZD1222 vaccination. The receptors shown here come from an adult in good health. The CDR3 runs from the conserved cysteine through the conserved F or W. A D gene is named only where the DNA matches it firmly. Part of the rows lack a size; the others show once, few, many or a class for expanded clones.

CDR3 DNA: TGTGCCAGCAGCCAAGAACCCACAACTGCGAGCGGGGGTACCTACGAGCAGTACTTC
CDR3 protein: CASSQEPTTASGGTYEQYF
clone size: -
V gene: TRBV4-2
J gene: TRBJ2-7
D gene: TRBD2

CDR3 DNA: TGTGCCAGCAGTTTCCAAGGGGTGGGGGCTGAAGCTTTCTTT
CDR3 protein: CASSFQGVGAEAFF
clone size: -
V gene: TRBV5-8
J gene: TRBJ1-1
D gene: -

CDR3 DNA: TGTGCCGCAGGGGGTGCCGGGGAGCTGTTTTTT
CDR3 protein: CAAGGAGELFF
clone size: -
V gene: TRBV10-3
J gene: TRBJ2-2
D gene: TRBD1

CDR3 DNA: TGTGCCAGCAGCTCAGGGGGAGGGGGCGCTGAAAAACTGTTTTTT
CDR3 protein: CASSSGGGGAEKLFF
clone size: once
V gene: TRBV9
J gene: TRBJ1-4
D gene: TRBD1

CDR3 DNA: TGTGCCAGTAGCGAGAGCGGAAACACCATATATTTT
CDR3 protein: CASSESGNTIYF
clone size: -
V gene: TRBV19
J gene: TRBJ1-3
D gene: -

CDR3 DNA: TGTGCCAGCAGTGAAGCTAGGCACCAGAACACTGAAGCTTTCTTT
CDR3 protein: CASSEARHQNTEAFF
clone size: -
V gene: TRBV2
J gene: TRBJ1-1
D gene: -

CDR3 DNA: TGTGCCAGCAGCTTAGGAACTAGCGCAGATACGCAGTATTTT
CDR3 protein: CASSLGTSADTQYF
clone size: -
V gene: TRBV7-8
J gene: TRBJ2-3
D gene: TRBD2

CDR3 DNA: TGCGCCAGCAGCCAGGAAACCACCGGGACAGGGCTGAGCACCGGGGAGCTGTTTTTT
CDR3 protein: CASSQETTGTGLSTGELFF
clone size: -
V gene: TRBV4-1
J gene: TRBJ2-2
D gene: TRBD1

CDR3 DNA: TGCGCCAGCAGCCCGGACAGTTATAGCAATCAGCCCCAGCATTTT
CDR3 protein: CASSPDSYSNQPQHF
clone size: -
V gene: TRBV5-1
J gene: TRBJ1-5
D gene: -

CDR3 DNA: TGTGCCAGCAGCGGGGGACGGAACTCCTACGAGCAGTACTTC
CDR3 protein: CASSGGRNSYEQYF
clone size: medium-sized
V gene: TRBV9
J gene: TRBJ2-7
D gene: -

CDR3 DNA: TGTGCCAGCATAGGCTCAGGAGGTGGGGCCAACGTCCTGACTTTC
CDR3 protein: CASIGSGGGANVLTF
clone size: -
V gene: TRBV28
J gene: TRBJ2-6
D gene: -

CDR3 DNA: TGTGCCAGCAGCCAAGGAGGGGGGGCGACACTTTACAATGAGCAGTTCTTC
CDR3 protein: CASSQGGGATLYNEQFF
clone size: -
V gene: TRBV4-2
J gene: TRBJ2-1
D gene: -

CDR3 DNA: TGTGCCAGTAGCAGACTAGGATCGCAGACCCAGTACTTC
CDR3 protein: CASSRLGSQTQYF
clone size: -
V gene: TRBV19
J gene: TRBJ2-5
D gene: -

CDR3 DNA: TGCGCCAGCAGCACCGGGACTAGCGGGGTCATCACCGGGGAGCTGTTTTTT
CDR3 protein: CASSTGTSGVITGELFF
clone size: -
V gene: TRBV5-1
J gene: TRBJ2-2
D gene: TRBD2

CDR3 DNA: TGTGCCAGCCGGGGGGACCCTTTCACAGATACGCAGTATTTT
CDR3 protein: CASRGDPFTDTQYF
clone size: -
V gene: TRBV5-4
J gene: TRBJ2-3
D gene: TRBD2

CDR3 DNA: TGTGCCAGCAGCCCTCCGGGGCTTAATCAGCCCCAGCATTTT
CDR3 protein: CASSPPGLNQPQHF
clone size: -
V gene: TRBV3-1/TRBV3-2
J gene: TRBJ1-5
D gene: -

CDR3 DNA: TGTGCCAGTAGTGGATTAAGGCGCGAGCAGTACTTC
CDR3 protein: CASSGLRREQYF
clone size: -
V gene: TRBV19
J gene: TRBJ2-7
D gene: -

CDR3 DNA: TGTGCCAGCAGCTTTCGTTCCGGCCGTACCGGGGAGCTGTTTTTT
CDR3 protein: CASSFRSGRTGELFF
clone size: -
V gene: TRBV5-4
J gene: TRBJ2-2
D gene: -

CDR3 DNA: TGTGCCAGCAGCCTTAAATACGAGCAGTACTTC
CDR3 protein: CASSLKYEQYF
clone size: once
V gene: TRBV2
J gene: TRBJ2-7
D gene: -

CDR3 DNA: TGTGCCAGCTCACCCGCGAGGGGGCTAAACACTGAAGCTTTCTTT
CDR3 protein: CASSPARGLNTEAFF
clone size: -
V gene: TRBV18
J gene: TRBJ1-1
D gene: TRBD1